Below, 9 T cell receptor beta chains from the same sample are listed, as sequenced in a study of T cell responses to AZD1222 COVID-19 vaccine. Clones were read by immunoSEQ multiplex PCR, and TCRdb kept only the in-frame ones, dropping some. The repertoire has 110,000 to 150,000 clones, under 95% of them found once; the top ten carry roughly 2%. The sequencing here drew on peripheral blood, taken 28 days after the second AZD1222 dose. These receptors were obtained from an adult who received the AZD1222 COVID-19 vaccine.

This sequence joins TRBV10-3 and TRBJ1-2; D may be TRBD1 (5 bases). Trimming cost V 4 bases and J 8 bases, with 23 bases left between them. CDR3 length: 16 amino acids. Germline V lookup: CDR1 ENHRY, CDR2 SYGVKD. DNA for the CDR3: TGTGCCATCAGTGGGATTAGACAGCCCACCGGGGGAGGCTACACCTTC. This translates into CAISGIRQPTGGGYTF.

V gene TRBV2 combines with J gene TRBJ1-5; tentatively, D is TRBD1 (6 bases). The CDR3 totals 18 residues. Germline V gene sequence: CDR1 SNHLY, CDR2 FYNNEI. V was clipped by 6 bases and J by 2 bases, with 23 bases between them. The CDR3 reads CASRDAPPGARGNQPQHF. CDR3 DNA sequence: TGTGCCAGCAGAGACGCACCCCCGGGGGCGCGGGGCAATCAGCCCCAGCATTTT.

The chain has TRBV4-1 and TRBJ2-3, with 8 bases identical to TRBD2. This CDR3 contains 18 residues. Germline CDR1 and CDR2: MGHRA and YSYEKL. V was clipped by 4 bases and J by 2 bases; unmatched bases: 14. In nucleotides, the CDR3 is TGCGCCAGCAGCCGTCATTCTCCGGGACTAGATGTCACAGATACGCAGTATTTT. Amino acid sequence: CASSRHSPGLDVTDTQYF.

The V gene is TRBV19, the J gene TRBJ1-5; a possible D gene is TRBD1 (6 bases). Germline V CDR1 and CDR2: LNHDA, SQIVND (reference sequence). Between the trimmed V and J ends, which lost 4 bases and 4 bases, there was a span of 20 bases. This CDR3 spans 17 amino acids. CDR3 sequence (DNA): TGTGCCAGTAGTACCCGCCAGGGGATGGTGTGGAATCAGCCCCAGCATTTT. Amino acids: CASSTRQGMVWNQPQHF. The entire variable domain, with the rest obtained from reference TRBV19 and TRBJ1-5, is as follows: DGGITQSPKYLFRKEGQNVTLSCEQNLNHDAMYWYRQDPGQGLRLIYYSQIVNDFQKGDIAEGYSVSREKKESFPLTVTSAQKNPTAFYLCASSTRQGMVWNQPQHFGDGTRLSIL.

This clone has only a few counts. The chain couples TRBV28 to TRBJ1-6, with TRBD1 matching over 7 bases. CDR3 length: 14 residues. V trimming: 7 bases; J trimming: 10 bases; junction bases outside the gene matches: 10. The germline V gene has CDR1 MDHEN and CDR2 SYDVKM. This CDR3 is CASNRQGGGSPLHF. The CDR3 coding sequence is TGTGCCAGCAATAGACAAGGGGGCGGGTCACCCCTCCACTTT.

The chain has TRBV18 and TRBJ1-1; no clear D. Trimming took off 2 bases at V and 7 bases at J, with 11 bases between the two ends. The CDR3 sequence is 13 residues long. CDR1 is KGHSH and CDR2 is LQKENI in the germline V gene. Here the CDR3 DNA reads TGTGCCAGCTCACCAGCAGGAACCGATGAAGCTTTCTTT. It translates to CASSPAGTDEAFF.

V usage is TRBV5-1 and J usage is TRBJ2-7, with 7 bases aligning to TRBD1. V gave up 4 bases and J gave up 3 bases; unmatched junction bases: 13. CDR1 SGHRS and CDR2 YFSETQ come from the germline V gene. The CDR3 runs 16 residues. CDR3 bases: TGCGCCAGCAGCCCACGGGTTGGGACAGCGTTCTACGAGCAGTACTTC. Protein: CASSPRVGTAFYEQYF.

The chain links TRBV6-6 to TRBJ2-1; 8 bases line up with TRBD1. Trimming took 5 bases from V and 15 from J; bases not matched to a gene: 9. This CDR3 has 12 amino acids. Germline-derived CDR1 and CDR2 are MNHNY and SVGAGI (reference sequence). CDR3 in amino acids: CASSRDRLMWFF. CDR3 nucleotide sequence: TGTGCCAGCAGTAGGGACAGGCTAATGTGGTTCTTC.

V gene TRBV7-2 combines with J gene TRBJ1-2; maybe TRBD1 (5 bases). The V gene's germline CDR1 is SGHTA and CDR2 FQGNSA. The CDR3 consists of 13 residues. V lost 5 bases and J lost 8, with 15 bases in between. CDR3 sequence reads: CASSLNWGSGYTF. CDR3 in DNA: TGTGCCAGCAGCCTCAATTGGGGGTCGGGCTACACCTTC.